This T cell receptor beta chain derives from a study of preoperative IRX-2 immunotherapy in early breast cancer. As for treatment: preoperative locoregional IRX-2 cytokine immunotherapy. Preoperative locoregional IRX-2 cytokine immunotherapy was tested in the phase Ib source study. The table came from immunoSEQ multiplex PCR; TCRdb's copy has only in-frame clones and leaves some out. The sample records around 28,000 clones, 75% to 80% being singletons. V was trimmed by 2 bases and J by 2 bases, leaving 8 bases between them. Germline CDR1 KGHSH, CDR2 LQKENI. There are 14 residues in the CDR3. The TCR sequence derives from a human donor with breast cancer. The sample in question was lymph node tissue, obtained before IRX-2 immunotherapy. The chain links TRBV18 to TRBJ2-3, with D unresolved. Written as DNA, the CDR3 is TGTGCCAGCTCACCAGCTGAGGCCACAGATACGCAGTATTTT. Translated: CASSPAEATDTQYF.